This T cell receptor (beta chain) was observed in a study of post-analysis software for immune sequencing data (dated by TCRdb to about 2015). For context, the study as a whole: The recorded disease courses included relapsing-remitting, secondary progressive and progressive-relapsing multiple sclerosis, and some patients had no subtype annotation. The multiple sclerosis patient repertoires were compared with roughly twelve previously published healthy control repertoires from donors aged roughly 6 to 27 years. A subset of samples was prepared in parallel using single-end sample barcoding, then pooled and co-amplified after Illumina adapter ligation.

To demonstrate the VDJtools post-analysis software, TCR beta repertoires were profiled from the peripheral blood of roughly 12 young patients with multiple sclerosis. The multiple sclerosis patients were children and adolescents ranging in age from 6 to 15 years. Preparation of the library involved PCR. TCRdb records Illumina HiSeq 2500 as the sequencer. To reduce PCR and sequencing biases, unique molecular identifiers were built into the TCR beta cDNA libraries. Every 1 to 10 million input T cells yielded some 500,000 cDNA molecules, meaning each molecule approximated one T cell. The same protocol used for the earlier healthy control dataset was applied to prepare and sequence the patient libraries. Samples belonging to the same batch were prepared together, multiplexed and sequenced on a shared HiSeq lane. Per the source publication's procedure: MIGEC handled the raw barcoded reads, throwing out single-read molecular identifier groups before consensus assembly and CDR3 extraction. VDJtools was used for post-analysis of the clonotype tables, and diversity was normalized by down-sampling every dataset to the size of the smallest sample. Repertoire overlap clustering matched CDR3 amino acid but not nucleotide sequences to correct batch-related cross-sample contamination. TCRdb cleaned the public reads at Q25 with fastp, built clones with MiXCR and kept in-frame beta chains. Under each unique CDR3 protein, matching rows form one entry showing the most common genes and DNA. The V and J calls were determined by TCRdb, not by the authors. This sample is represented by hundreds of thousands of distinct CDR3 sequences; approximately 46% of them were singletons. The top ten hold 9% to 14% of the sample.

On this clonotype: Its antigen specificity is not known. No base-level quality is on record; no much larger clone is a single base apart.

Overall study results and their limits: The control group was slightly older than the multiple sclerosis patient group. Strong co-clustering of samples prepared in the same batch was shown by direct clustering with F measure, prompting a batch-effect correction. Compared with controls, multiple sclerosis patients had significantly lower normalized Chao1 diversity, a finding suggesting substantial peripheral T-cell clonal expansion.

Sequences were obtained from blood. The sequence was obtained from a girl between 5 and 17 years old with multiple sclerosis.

The bases read TGTGCCAGCAGTTCCCCAGCCCAAGAGACCCAGTACTTC. This translates into CASSSPAQETQYF. This sequence uses TRBV28 and TRBJ2-5, with the D segment identity uncertain. Per the germline V gene, MDHEN is the CDR1 and SYDVKM is the CDR2. Its CDR3 holds 13 amino acids, cysteine through phenylalanine. Only the CDR3 DNA stays, 39 bases, in frame from base 1. V and J are truncated by 4 bases and 1 base respectively, leaving an intervening sequence of 7 bases.